The 20 T cell receptor beta chains below were found in one sample sequenced in a study of early stage breast cancer tumors. Clones were sequenced by immunoSEQ multiplex PCR, and TCRdb holds only the in-frame ones, with some missing. Among about 20,000 clones, 76% were seen once, and the ten largest hold 28%. Material for sequencing was blood. All receptors come from a person aged 55 to 70 with breast cancer.

The chain recombines TRBV10-1 with TRBJ1-1; D gene ambiguous. This CDR3 contains 13 residues. Germline V gene lookup returns CDR1 WNHNN and CDR2 SYGVQD (reference sequence). Trimming shortened V by 0 bases and J by 11 bases, and 13 bases separated the two germline ends. The DNA for the CDR3 is TGCGCCAGCAGTGAGTCGCCGGTTGGGAGTGCTTTCTTT. Translation: CASSESPVGSAFF.

The chain is built from TRBV4-1 and TRBJ2-5; TRBD2 aligns across 10 bases. The CDR3 is 14 amino acids. The junction had 4 bases not matched to a gene; V was cut back by 4 bases and J by 5 bases. Germline loops: CDR1 MGHRA, CDR2 YSYEKL. Written as DNA, the CDR3 is TGCGCCAGCAGCCTAGCGGGGGGTGGTGAGACCCAGTACTTC. Translating it yields CASSLAGGGETQYF.

This clone was detected only a few times. The rearrangement uses TRBV7-8 and TRBJ2-1; D gene uncertain. Germline CDR1 and CDR2: SGHVS and FQNEAQ. Trimming removed 2 bases at V and 0 bases at J, with 14 bases between. This CDR3 is built from 17 residues. CDR3 protein: CASSLFGESSSYNEQFF. DNA of the CDR3: TGTGCCAGCAGCTTATTCGGCGAATCGAGCTCCTACAATGAGCAGTTCTTC.

The V call is TRBV6-5, the J call TRBJ1-3; no clear D gene. Deletions cut 6 bases from V and 2 bases from J, with 11 bases between. The CDR3 spans 14 residues. From germline, CDR1 is MNHEY and CDR2 SVGAGI. CDR3 protein: CASRLTTTGNTIYF. CDR3 nucleotide sequence: TGTGCCAGCAGGTTGACAACCACTGGAAACACCATATATTTT.

The chain couples TRBV2 to TRBJ1-1; 10 bases map to TRBD1. CDR3 size: 15 residues. Looked up from germline, CDR1 is SNHLY and CDR2 is FYNNEI. The V gene end was trimmed by 5 bases and the J gene end by 11 bases; junction bases not matched to a gene: 14. CDR3 DNA sequence: TGTGCCAGCAGTCCGTGGGTGGAAGACAGGGGGCTCGCTTTCTTT. It is translated as CASSPWVEDRGLAFF. The entire variable domain, with the rest obtained from reference TRBV2 and TRBJ1-1, is as follows: EPEVTQTPSHQVTQMGQEVILRCVPISNHLYFYWYRQILGQKVEFLVSFYNNEISEKSEIFDDQFSVERPDGSNFTLKIRSTKLEDSAMYFCASSPWVEDRGLAFFGQGTRLTVV.

The V and J genes are TRBV27 and TRBJ2-1, with TRBD2 as a possible D gene (6 bases). Germline assignment: CDR1 MNHEY and CDR2 SMNVEV (reference sequence). The CDR3 runs 14 residues. Trimming took 9 bases from V and 7 from J, leaving 19 bases between them. The CDR3 bases are TGTGCCAGTCGCCCACGGGCGGGGAGTAATGAGCAGTTCTTC. This encodes CASRPRAGSNEQFF.

This chain uses TRBV5-1 with TRBJ2-7; TRBD2 matches 14 bases. The V and J ends lost 4 bases and 7 bases, in that order; junction bases with no gene match: 16. The germline CDR1 and CDR2 sequences are SGHRS and YFSETQ. There are 18 residues in the CDR3. CDR3 amino acids: CASSPEPQGTSGGLEQYF. Here the CDR3 DNA reads TGCGCCAGCAGCCCCGAGCCCCAGGGGACTAGCGGGGGTTTGGAGCAGTACTTC.

Comment on this clone: At the DNA level, this CDR3 is encoded by other sequences in the same sample as well. The gene calls are TRBV9 and TRBJ2-3; 9 nucleotides align to TRBD2. CDR1 is SGDLS, CDR2 YYNGEE, per germline. The V and J ends lost 0 bases and 1 base, in that order; junction bases with no gene match: 3. This CDR3 has 16 amino acids. The DNA of the CDR3 is TGTGCCAGCAGCGTAGATCCTAGCGGGGGCACAGATACGCAGTATTTT. Protein: CASSVDPSGGTDTQYF.

The chain uses TRBV2 and TRBJ2-4, with D maybe TRBD1 (5 bases). Looked up from germline, CDR1 is SNHLY and CDR2 is FYNNEI. CDR3 length: 15 residues. The V gene lost 0 bases and the J gene lost 0 bases, with 6 bases spanning the gap. DNA of the CDR3: TGTGCCAGCAGTGAAGCGACAGTAGCCAAAAACATTCAGTACTTC. This translates into CASSEATVAKNIQYF.

This chain joins TRBV5-1 and TRBJ2-5; D not resolved. Per germline, CDR1 SGHRS and CDR2 YFSETQ. The length of the CDR3 is 13 residues. Trimming shortened V by 2 bases and J by 7 bases, and 12 bases separated the two germline ends. CDR3 DNA sequence: TGCGCCAGCAGCTTAGGAGACGGGTGGACCCAGTACTTC. This codes for CASSLGDGWTQYF. The full variable domain, with the rest looked up from reference TRBV5-1 and TRBJ2-5, is KAGVTQTPRYLIKTRGQQVTLSCSPISGHRSVSWYQQTPGQGLQFLFEYFSETQRNKGNFPGRFSGRQFSNSRSEMNVSTLELGDSALYLCASSLGDGWTQYFGPGTRLLVL.

The chain is built from TRBV5-1 and TRBJ2-3, with 8 bases lining up with TRBD2. The CDR3 runs 15 residues. Germline V gene sequence: CDR1 SGHRS, CDR2 YFSETQ. Trimming took 0 bases from V and 3 from J; bases not matched to a gene: 3. In nucleotides, the CDR3 is TGCGCCAGCAGCTTGGATGGGACTAGGACAGATACGCAGTATTTT. Its translation is CASSLDGTRTDTQYF.

The rearrangement uses TRBV6-6 and TRBJ2-3, with no clear D. Germline CDR1 MNHNY, CDR2 SVGAGI (reference sequence). CDR3 length: 15 residues. V was trimmed by 9 bases and J by 1 base, leaving 17 bases between them. In DNA form, the CDR3 reads TGTGCCAGAAGAACCCGGAGTCGCGGCACAGATACGCAGTATTTT. This codes for CARRTRSRGTDTQYF.

The chain links TRBV7-9 to TRBJ2-3, with D hard to call. V shed 1 base and J shed 15 bases, with 17 bases lying between them. The CDR3 covers 13 residues. Germline loops: CDR1 SEHNR, CDR2 FQNEAQ (reference sequence). CDR3 bases: TGTGCCAGCAGCTTAGAGGCAGGATCTACCCCTTATTTT. Encoded protein: CASSLEAGSTPYF. The full variable domain, its missing parts supplied by reference TRBV7-9 and TRBJ2-3, is DTGVSQNPRHKITKRGQNVTFRCDPISEHNRLYWYRQTLGQGPEFLTYFQNEAQLEKSRLLSDRFSAERPKGSFSTLEIQRTEQGDSAMYLCASSLEAGSTPYFGPGTRLTVL.

The chain has TRBV7-2 and TRBJ2-3, with TRBD2 identical over 8 bases. The J segment lost 4 bases and the V segment lost 2 bases, leaving 11 bases of the junction unmatched. The CDR3 length is 17 residues. Germline V CDR1 and CDR2: SGHTA, FQGNSA. The CDR3 nucleotides are TGTGCCAGCAGCTTAAAGATTCGGGAGGGAGGCTCAGATACGCAGTATTTT. Its translation: CASSLKIREGGSDTQYF.

V gene TRBV5-1 combines with J gene TRBJ2-7; the D gene is possibly TRBD1 (7 bases). The CDR3 runs 14 residues. Germline loops: CDR1 SGHRS, CDR2 YFSETQ. V lost 7 bases and J lost 2, with 16 bases in between. The CDR3 loop is CASSGGSTAYEQYF. The CDR3 bases are TGCGCCAGCTCAGGGGGGTCTACAGCCTACGAGCAGTACTTC. Full variable domain (remainder filled in from reference TRBV5-1 and TRBJ2-7): KAGVTQTPRYLIKTRGQQVTLSCSPISGHRSVSWYQQTPGQGLQFLFEYFSETQRNKGNFPGRFSGRQFSNSRSEMNVSTLELGDSALYLCASSGGSTAYEQYFGPGTRLTVT.

This clone is medium-sized. CDR3 protein: CASSHGTGSPYGYTF. In DNA, the CDR3 is TGTGCCAGCAGCCATGGGACAGGCAGCCCCTATGGCTACACCTTC. V and J are TRBV6-1 and TRBJ1-2, with 8 bases lining up with TRBD1. The V segment lost 6 bases and the J segment 4 bases; nucleotides outside the gene matches: 10. The CDR3 contains 15 residues. Germline V gives CDR1 MNHNS, CDR2 SASEGT.

The CDR3 DNA reads as TGTGCCAGCAGCTTCGGGACAGAGGGAATGAACACTGAAGCTTTCTTT. Residues: CASSFGTEGMNTEAFF. The rearrangement links TRBV7-2 to TRBJ1-1; 7 bases line up with TRBD1. CDR3 length: 16 amino acids. The V gene's germline CDR1 is SGHTA and CDR2 FQGNSA. Trimming at V came to 3 bases and at J to 0 bases, leaving 7 bases not matched to a gene.

V and J are TRBV5-1 and TRBJ1-6; tentatively, D is TRBD1 (6 bases). V gave up 0 bases and J gave up 7 bases, with 11 bases separating them. Germline V gene data show CDR1 as SGHRS and CDR2 as YFSETQ. The CDR3 is made up of 15 amino acids. The CDR3 DNA follows: TGCGCCAGCAGCTTGGGCAGGGGAAAAAATTCACCCCTCCACTTT. Its protein product is CASSLGRGKNSPLHF.

This clone showed up just once. This chain uses TRBV27 with TRBJ1-4; no clear D. CDR1 MNHEY and CDR2 SMNVEV come from the germline V gene (reference sequence). The CDR3 is 14 residues long. V lost 3 bases and J 5 bases, leaving 10 bases between the germline ends. The CDR3 spells CASSFGVRNEKLFF. The CDR3 nucleotides are TGTGCCAGCAGTTTTGGGGTCCGAAATGAAAAACTGTTTTTT.

This clone turned up a few times. The J gene is TRBJ2-1, the V gene TRBV6-5; unclear D gene. The CDR3 loop spans 11 amino acids. The V gene's germline CDR1 is MNHEY and CDR2 SVGAGI. Trimming stripped 2 bases from V and 5 bases from J, with 1 base between. The CDR3 spells CASSYHNEQFF. The CDR3 nucleotides are TGTGCCAGCAGTTACCACAATGAGCAGTTCTTC.